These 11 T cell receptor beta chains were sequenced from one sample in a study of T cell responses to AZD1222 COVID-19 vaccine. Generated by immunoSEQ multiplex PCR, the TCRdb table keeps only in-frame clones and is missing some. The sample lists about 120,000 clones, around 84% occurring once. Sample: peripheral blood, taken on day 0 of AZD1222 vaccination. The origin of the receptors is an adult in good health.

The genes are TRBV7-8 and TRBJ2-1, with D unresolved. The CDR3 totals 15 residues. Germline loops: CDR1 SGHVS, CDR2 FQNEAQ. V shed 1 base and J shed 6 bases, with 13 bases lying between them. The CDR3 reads CASSLELTYFNEQFF. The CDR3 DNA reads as TGTGCCAGCAGCTTAGAGCTAACCTATTTCAATGAGCAGTTCTTC.

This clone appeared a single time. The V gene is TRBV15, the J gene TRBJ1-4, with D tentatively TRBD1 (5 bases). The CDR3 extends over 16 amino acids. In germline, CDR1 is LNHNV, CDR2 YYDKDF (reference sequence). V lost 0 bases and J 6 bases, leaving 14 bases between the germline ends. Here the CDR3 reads CATSRDRVGADEKLFF. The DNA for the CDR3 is TGTGCCACCAGCAGAGATAGAGTCGGGGCCGATGAAAAACTGTTTTTT.

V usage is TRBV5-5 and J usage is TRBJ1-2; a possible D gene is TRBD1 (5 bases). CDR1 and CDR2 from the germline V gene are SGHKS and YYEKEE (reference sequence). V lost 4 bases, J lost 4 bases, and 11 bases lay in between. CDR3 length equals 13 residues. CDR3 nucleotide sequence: TGTGCCAGCAGCAGCATCAGGGTCTATGGCTACACCTTC. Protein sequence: CASSSIRVYGYTF. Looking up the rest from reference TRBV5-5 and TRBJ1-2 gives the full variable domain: DAGVTQSPTHLIKTRGQQVTLRCSPISGHKSVSWYQQVLGQGPQFIFQYYEKEERGRGNFPDRFSARQFPNYSSELNVNALLLGDSALYLCASSSIRVYGYTFGSGTRLTVV.

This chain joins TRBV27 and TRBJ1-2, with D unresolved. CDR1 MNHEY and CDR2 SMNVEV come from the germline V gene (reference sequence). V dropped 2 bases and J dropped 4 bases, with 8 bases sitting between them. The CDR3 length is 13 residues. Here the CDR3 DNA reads TGTGCCAGCAGTTTAAGAGGCGGCTATGGCTACACCTTC. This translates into CASSLRGGYGYTF.

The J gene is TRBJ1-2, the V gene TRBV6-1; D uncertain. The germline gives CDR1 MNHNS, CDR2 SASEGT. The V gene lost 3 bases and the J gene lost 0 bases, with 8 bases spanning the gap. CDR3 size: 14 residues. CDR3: CASSEAAPNYGYTF. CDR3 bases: TGTGCCAGCAGTGAGGCAGCTCCTAACTATGGCTACACCTTC.

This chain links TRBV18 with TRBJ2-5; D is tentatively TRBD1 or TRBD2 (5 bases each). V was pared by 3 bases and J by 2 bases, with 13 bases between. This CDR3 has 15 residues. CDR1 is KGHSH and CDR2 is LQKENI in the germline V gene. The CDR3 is CASSPIQWGQETQYF. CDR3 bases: TGTGCCAGCTCACCTATCCAGTGGGGGCAAGAGACCCAGTACTTC.

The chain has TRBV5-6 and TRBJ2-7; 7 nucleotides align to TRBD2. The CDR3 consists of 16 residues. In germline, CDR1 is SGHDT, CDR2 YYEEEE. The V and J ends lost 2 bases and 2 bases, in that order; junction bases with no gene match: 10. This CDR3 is CASSFRRGGSPYEQYF. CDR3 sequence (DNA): TGTGCCAGCAGCTTTCGGAGGGGAGGGAGCCCCTACGAGCAGTACTTC.

The CDR3 reads CASLLNTEAFF. In DNA, the CDR3 is TGTGCCAGCCTGTTGAACACTGAAGCTTTCTTT. The gene calls are TRBV28 and TRBJ1-1; D unclear. CDR1 and CDR2 (germline): MDHEN, SYDVKM. CDR3 size: 11 residues. V lost 8 bases and J 0 bases, leaving 4 bases between the germline ends.

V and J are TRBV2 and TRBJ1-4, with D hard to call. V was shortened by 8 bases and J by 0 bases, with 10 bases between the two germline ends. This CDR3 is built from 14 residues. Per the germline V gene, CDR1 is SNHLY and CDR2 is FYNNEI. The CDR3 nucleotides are TGTGCCAGCCACCTAAGGACAACTAATGAAAAACTGTTTTTT. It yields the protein CASHLRTTNEKLFF.

CDR3 sequence reads: CASTPGVTSSYNEQFF. The CDR3 DNA sequence: TGCGCCAGCACCCCCGGGGTGACGAGCTCCTACAATGAGCAGTTCTTC. The chain joins TRBV5-1 to TRBJ2-1; D might be TRBD2 (5 bases). CDR3 length equals 16 residues. Germline CDR1 reads SGHRS; CDR2 reads YFSETQ. Trimming removed 6 bases from V and 0 bases from J, with 16 bases in between.

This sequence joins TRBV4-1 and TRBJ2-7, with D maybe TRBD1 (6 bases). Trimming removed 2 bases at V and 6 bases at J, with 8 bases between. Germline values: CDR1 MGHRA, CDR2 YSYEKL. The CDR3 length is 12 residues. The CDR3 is CASSQTGFEQYF. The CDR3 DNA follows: TGCGCCAGCAGCCAAACAGGGTTCGAGCAGTACTTC.